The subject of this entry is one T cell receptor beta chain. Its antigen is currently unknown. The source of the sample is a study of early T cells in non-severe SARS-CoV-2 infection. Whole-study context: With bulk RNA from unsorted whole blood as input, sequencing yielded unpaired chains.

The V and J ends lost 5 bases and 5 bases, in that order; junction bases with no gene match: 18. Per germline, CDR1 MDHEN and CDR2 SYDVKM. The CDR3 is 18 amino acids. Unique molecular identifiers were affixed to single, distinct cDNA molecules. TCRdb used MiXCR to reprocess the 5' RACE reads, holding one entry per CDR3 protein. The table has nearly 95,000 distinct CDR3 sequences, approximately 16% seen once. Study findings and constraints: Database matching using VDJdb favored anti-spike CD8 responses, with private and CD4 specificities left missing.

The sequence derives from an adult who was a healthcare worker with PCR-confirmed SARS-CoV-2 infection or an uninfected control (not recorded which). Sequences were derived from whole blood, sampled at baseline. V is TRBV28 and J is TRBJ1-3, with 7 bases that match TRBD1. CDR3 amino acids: CASSLTGSQGQRRNTIYF. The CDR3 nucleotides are TGTGCCAGCAGTCTAACAGGATCCCAGGGACAGCGCCGAAACACCATATATTTT.